This T cell receptor beta chain came from a study of response to subunit inactivated influenza vaccine. General observations from the study: Authors suggested few new T cells are recruited by each seasonal influenza vaccination.

TCRdb called the RT-PCR reads again in MiXCR, with one record for every CDR3 protein. This table holds 590,000 or so distinct CDR3 sequences, 11% to 15% found once. Germline V gene sequence: CDR1 DFQATT, CDR2 SNEGSKA (reference sequence). The CDR3 contains 14 residues. Comments on this clonotype: Its specificity is not known. Germline is not matched at one junction end, which may reflect a read error.

The sequencing here drew on PBMCs from blood, taken 14 to 15 days before vaccination. The sequence came from a man between 50 and 59 years old who received an inactivated influenza vaccine. The V call is TRBV20-1, the J call TRBJ2-1; 8 positions match TRBD2. CDR3 in amino acids: CSALGTRMDNEHFF. CDR3 sequence (DNA): TGCAGTGCCCTCGGGACTAGAATGGACAATGAGCATTTCTTC.